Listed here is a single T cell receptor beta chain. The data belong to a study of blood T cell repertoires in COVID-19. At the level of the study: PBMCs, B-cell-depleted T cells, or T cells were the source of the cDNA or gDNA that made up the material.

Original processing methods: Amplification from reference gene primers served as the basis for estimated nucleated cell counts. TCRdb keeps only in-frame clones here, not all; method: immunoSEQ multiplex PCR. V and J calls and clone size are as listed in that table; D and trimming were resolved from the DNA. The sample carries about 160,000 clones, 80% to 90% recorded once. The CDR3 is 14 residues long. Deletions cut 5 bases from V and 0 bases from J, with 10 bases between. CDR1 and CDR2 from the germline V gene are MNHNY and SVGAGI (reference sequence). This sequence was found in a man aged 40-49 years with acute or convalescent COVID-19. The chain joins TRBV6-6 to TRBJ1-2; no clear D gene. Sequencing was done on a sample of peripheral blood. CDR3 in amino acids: CASSPDTTNYGYTF. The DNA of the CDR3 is TGTGCCAGCAGTCCAGACACAACTAACTATGGCTACACCTTC.